The next 15 T cell receptor beta chains were all read from a single sample in a study of cytomegalovirus exposure and HLA in healthy donors. The PCR ran on 60 Vbeta and 13 Jbeta primers. Assay: immunoSEQ multiplex PCR; the TCRdb copy retains only in-frame clones and omits some. The data hold 110,000 or so clones, with around 75% observed a single time. Sequencing used PBMCs. Source of these receptors: a man aged 35 to 55 in good health and CMV-seronegative.

This chain links TRBV27 with TRBJ2-7; D unclear. V lost 5 bases and J 1 base, leaving 12 bases between the germline ends. From germline, CDR1 is MNHEY and CDR2 SMNVEV (reference sequence). This CDR3 is 14 amino acids long. For the CDR3, the DNA is TGTGCCAGCAGTGCCGAAGCCGCGTCCTACGAGCAGTACTTC. Translating it yields CASSAEAASYEQYF.

In DNA, the CDR3 is TGTGCCAGCAGCTCACGGGAGGTTTATGGCTACACCTTC. It encodes CASSSREVYGYTF. The gene calls are TRBV9 and TRBJ1-2, with D unclear. The CDR3 totals 13 residues. With 4 bases removed from V and 5 bases from J, the gap between germline ends came to 12 bases. Germline V gives CDR1 SGDLS, CDR2 YYNGEE.

The table lists this clone with a count of one. The chain employs TRBV5-1 and TRBJ1-2, with D possibly matching TRBD1 (5 bases). This CDR3 has 16 residues. Germline V gene sequence: CDR1 SGHRS, CDR2 YFSETQ. Trimming pared 0 bases from V and 8 bases from J, leaving 20 bases between. CDR3 sequence reads: CASSLGAVQDTGGYTF. CDR3 DNA: TGCGCCAGCAGCTTGGGGGCCGTACAGGATACGGGCGGCTACACCTTC.

This rearrangement joins TRBV28 to TRBJ1-4; the D gene is possibly TRBD1 (6 bases). The CDR3 has 12 amino acids. V lost 10 bases to trimming and J lost 8 bases, with 14 bases between them. Germline CDR1 MDHEN, CDR2 SYDVKM. The CDR3 coding sequence is TGTGCCAACAGACAGGCGAGCGAAAAACTGTTTTTT. This sequence encodes CANRQASEKLFF.

V usage is TRBV18 and J usage is TRBJ2-3; 10 positions match TRBD2. Trimming took 6 bases from V and 1 from J; bases not matched to a gene: 4. In germline, CDR1 is KGHSH, CDR2 LQKENI. The CDR3 extends over 15 amino acids. The CDR3 bases are TGTGCCAGCTCCCCCCTAGCGGGGGGCACAGATACGCAGTATTTT. Protein sequence: CASSPLAGGTDTQYF. The full variable domain, its missing parts supplied by reference TRBV18 and TRBJ2-3, is NAGVMQNPRHLVRRRGQEARLRCSPMKGHSHVYWYRQLPEEGLKFMVYLQKENIIDESGMPKERFSAEFPKEGPSILRIQQVVRGDSAAYFCASSPLAGGTDTQYFGPGTRLTVL.

V usage is TRBV11-1 and J usage is TRBJ2-2, with D possibly matching TRBD2 (5 bases). In germline, CDR1 is SGHAT, CDR2 FQDESV (reference sequence). Trimming stripped 1 base from V and 4 bases from J, with 13 bases between. There are 16 residues in the CDR3. CDR3 nucleotide sequence: TGTGCCAGCAGCTTAGATGGGAGCCTCCCCACCGGGGAGCTGTTTTTT. Amino acids: CASSLDGSLPTGELFF.

The chain couples TRBV5-1 to TRBJ2-1; TRBD2 aligns across 8 bases. Germline assignment: CDR1 SGHRS and CDR2 YFSETQ. The CDR3 spans 15 residues. The V gene end was trimmed by 0 bases and the J gene end by 4 bases; junction bases not matched to a gene: 3. The CDR3 reads CASSLAGGNYNEQFF. CDR3 DNA sequence: TGCGCCAGCAGCTTGGCGGGGGGGAATTACAATGAGCAGTTCTTC.

The rearrangement links TRBV19 to TRBJ2-1; 7 positions match TRBD1. The CDR3 has 16 residues. J gave up 4 bases and V 4 bases, and 10 bases lay outside the gene matches. The germline V gene encodes CDR1 LNHDA and CDR2 SQIVND (reference sequence). This chain's CDR3 is CASSNFRGGAYNEQFF. The CDR3 DNA reads as TGTGCCAGTAGTAACTTCAGAGGGGGCGCATACAATGAGCAGTTCTTC.

Note on this clone: Other DNA sequences in this sample translate to the same CDR3. The chain employs TRBV9 and TRBJ1-3; maybe TRBD1 (5 bases). CDR3 length: 14 amino acids. Trimming took 0 bases from V and 4 from J, leaving 8 bases between them. Germline V gene lookup returns CDR1 SGDLS and CDR2 YYNGEE. CDR3 protein: CASSVAQGGNTIYF. CDR3 bases: TGTGCCAGCAGCGTAGCTCAGGGAGGAAACACCATATATTTT. Together with reference TRBV9 and TRBJ1-3, the CDR3 gives the full variable domain: DSGVTQTPKHLITATGQRVTLRCSPRSGDLSVYWYQQSLDQGLQFLIQYYNGEERAKGNILERFSAQQFPDLHSELNLSSLELGDSALYFCASSVAQGGNTIYFGEGSWLTVV.

The rearrangement uses TRBV4-3 and TRBJ1-4; D ambiguous. V lost 1 base, J lost 8 bases, and 11 bases lay in between. The CDR3 is 14 amino acids. CDR1 is LGHNA and CDR2 is YSLEER in the germline V gene. CDR3 nucleotides: TGCGCCAGCAGCCAAGCCGAGGGAGGGGAAAAACTGTTTTTT. This encodes CASSQAEGGEKLFF.

This clone was observed a single time. The rearrangement uses TRBV5-1 and TRBJ2-4; D possibly corresponds to TRBD1 (6 bases). The CDR3 runs 15 residues. Germline V CDR1 and CDR2: SGHRS, YFSETQ. Trimming left V 3 bases short and J 8 bases short, with 18 bases between. The CDR3 loop reads CASSYWDKLEDIQYF. The CDR3 region has the DNA TGCGCCAGCAGCTACTGGGACAAACTTGAGGACATTCAGTACTTC.

DNA of the CDR3: TGTGCCAGCAGCCCCGACTACACGGACACAGATACGCAGTATTTT. This sequence encodes CASSPDYTDTDTQYF. This chain uses TRBV5-4 with TRBJ2-3; tentative D call: TRBD2 (5 bases). V lost 4 bases to trimming and J lost 2 bases, with 14 bases between them. This CDR3 has 15 amino acids. Germline V gene sequence: CDR1 SGHNT, CDR2 YYREEE (reference sequence). Supplemented by reference TRBV5-4 and TRBJ2-3, the full variable domain reads ETGVTQSPTHLIKTRGQQVTLRCSSQSGHNTVSWYQQALGQGPQFIFQYYREEENGRGNFPPRFSGLQFPNYSSELNVNALELDDSALYLCASSPDYTDTDTQYFGPGTRLTVL.

The rearrangement links TRBV19 to TRBJ2-3; 7 bases are a match to TRBD1. The germline gives CDR1 LNHDA, CDR2 SQIVND (reference sequence). This CDR3 has 14 residues. V shed 4 bases, J shed 2 bases, and the junction held 3 bases outside the gene matches. The DNA of the CDR3 is TGTGCCAGTAGTACCGACAGGGCCACAGATACGCAGTATTTT. The encoded protein is CASSTDRATDTQYF. Complete variable domain (other parts from reference TRBV19 and TRBJ2-3): DGGITQSPKYLFRKEGQNVTLSCEQNLNHDAMYWYRQDPGQGLRLIYYSQIVNDFQKGDIAEGYSVSREKKESFPLTVTSAQKNPTAFYLCASSTDRATDTQYFGPGTRLTVL.

V is TRBV9 and J is TRBJ1-2, with D tentatively TRBD1 (5 bases). The length of the CDR3 is 14 residues. The germline V gene has CDR1 SGDLS and CDR2 YYNGEE. Trimming left V 4 bases short and J 2 bases short, with 12 bases between. This chain's CDR3 is CASSLDIANYGYTF. CDR3 DNA sequence: TGTGCCAGCAGCTTGGACATCGCAAACTATGGCTACACCTTC.

The J gene is TRBJ2-5, the V gene TRBV6-5; D remains ambiguous. The V and J ends lost 3 bases and 7 bases respectively, with 6 bases between them. This CDR3 spans 11 amino acids. Germline CDR1 and CDR2: MNHEY and SVGAGI. The CDR3 is CASSYPGTQYF. The CDR3 DNA sequence: TGTGCCAGCAGTTATCCGGGGACCCAGTACTTC.